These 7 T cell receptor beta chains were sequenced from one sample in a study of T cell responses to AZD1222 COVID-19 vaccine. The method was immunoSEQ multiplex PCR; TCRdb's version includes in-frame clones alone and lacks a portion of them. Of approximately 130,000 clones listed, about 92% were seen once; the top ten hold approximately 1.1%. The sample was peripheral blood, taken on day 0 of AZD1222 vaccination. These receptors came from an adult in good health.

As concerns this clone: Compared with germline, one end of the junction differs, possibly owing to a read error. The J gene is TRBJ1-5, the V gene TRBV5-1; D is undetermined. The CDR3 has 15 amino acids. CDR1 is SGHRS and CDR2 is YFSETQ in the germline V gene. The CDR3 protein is CASSLDGYSTQPQHF. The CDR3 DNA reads TGCGCCAGCAGCTTGGACGGATATAGCACTCAGCCCCAGCATTTT.

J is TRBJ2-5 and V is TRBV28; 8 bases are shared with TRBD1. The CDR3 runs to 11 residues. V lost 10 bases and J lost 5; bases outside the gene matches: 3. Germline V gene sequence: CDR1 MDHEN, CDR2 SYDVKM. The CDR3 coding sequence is TGTGCCACAGACAGGGGCGAGACCCAGTACTTC. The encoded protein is CATDRGETQYF.

The CDR3 spells CSASGTGKAFF. The CDR3 nucleotides read TGCAGTGCTAGTGGGACAGGGAAAGCTTTCTTT. The rearrangement uses TRBV20-1 and TRBJ1-1; 9 nucleotides agree with TRBD1. The J segment lost 9 bases and the V segment lost 3 bases, leaving 2 bases of the junction unmatched. The CDR3 loop spans 11 amino acids. Germline values: CDR1 DFQATT, CDR2 SNEGSKA (reference sequence).

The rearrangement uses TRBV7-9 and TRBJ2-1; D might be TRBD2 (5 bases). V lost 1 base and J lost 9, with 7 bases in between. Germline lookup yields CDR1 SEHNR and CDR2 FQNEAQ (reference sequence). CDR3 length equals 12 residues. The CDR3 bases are TGTGCCAGCAGCTTAGGAGGGCGTGAGCAGTTCTTC. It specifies CASSLGGREQFF. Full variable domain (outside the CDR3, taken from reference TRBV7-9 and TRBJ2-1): DTGVSQNPRHKITKRGQNVTFRCDPISEHNRLYWYRQTLGQGPEFLTYFQNEAQLEKSRLLSDRFSAERPKGSFSTLEIQRTEQGDSAMYLCASSLGGREQFFGPGTRLTVL.

CDR3: CASSTLGGRRGEQFF. The CDR3 nucleotides read TGTGCCAGTAGTACCCTCGGCGGGAGGAGGGGAGAGCAGTTCTTC. The chain combines TRBV19 with TRBJ2-1; 8 nucleotides match TRBD2. From germline, CDR1 is LNHDA and CDR2 SQIVND (reference sequence). J was trimmed by 10 bases and V by 4 bases; bases with no gene match: 12. The length of the CDR3 is 15 residues. The full variable domain, in which reference TRBV19 and TRBJ2-1 provide the parts outside the CDR3, is DGGITQSPKYLFRKEGQNVTLSCEQNLNHDAMYWYRQDPGQGLRLIYYSQIVNDFQKGDIAEGYSVSREKKESFPLTVTSAQKNPTAFYLCASSTLGGRRGEQFFGPGTRLTVL.

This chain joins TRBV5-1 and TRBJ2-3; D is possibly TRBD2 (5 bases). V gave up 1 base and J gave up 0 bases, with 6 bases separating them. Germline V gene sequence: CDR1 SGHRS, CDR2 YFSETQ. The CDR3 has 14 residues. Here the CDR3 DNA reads TGCGCCAGCAGCTTGTCGGGGAGCACAGATACGCAGTATTTT. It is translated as CASSLSGSTDTQYF.

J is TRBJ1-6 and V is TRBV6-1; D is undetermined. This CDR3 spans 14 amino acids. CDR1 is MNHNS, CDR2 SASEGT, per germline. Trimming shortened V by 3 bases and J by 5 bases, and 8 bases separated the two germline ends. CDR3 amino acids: CASSDVEDNSPLHF. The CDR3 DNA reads TGTGCCAGCAGTGACGTCGAGGATAATTCACCCCTCCACTTT.